These 22 T cell receptor beta chains share one sample of origin, sequenced in a study of T cell responses to AZD1222 COVID-19 vaccine. Produced via immunoSEQ multiplex PCR; TCRdb's table is partial and in-frame only. Of about 150,000 clones detected, under 95% appear once; the ten largest clones hold 18%. Sequencing used peripheral blood, obtained on day 0 of AZD1222 vaccination. These receptors came from an adult in good health.

The chain combines TRBV30 with TRBJ2-5; D is possibly TRBD1 (6 bases). There are 14 residues in the CDR3. V lost 5 bases and J lost 0, with 13 bases in between. CDR1 is GTSNPN, CDR2 SVGIG, per germline (reference sequence). The CDR3 loop reads CAWHLDRYQETQYF. The DNA of the CDR3 is TGTGCCTGGCACCTCGACAGGTACCAAGAGACCCAGTACTTC.

This clone was seen a few times. The chain employs TRBV11-2 and TRBJ1-2; tentative D call: TRBD1 (6 bases). The germline V gene encodes CDR1 SGHAT and CDR2 FQNNGV. V was shortened by 1 base and J by 7 bases, with 16 bases between the two germline ends. The CDR3 covers 15 residues. The CDR3 here is CASSLANDPGAGYTF. The DNA of the CDR3 is TGTGCCAGCAGCTTAGCCAATGACCCAGGGGCTGGCTACACCTTC.

This chain joins TRBV27 and TRBJ2-1; D tentatively fits TRBD1 or TRBD2 (6 bases each). The CDR3 spans 15 residues. V was cut by 7 bases and J by 6 bases, with 19 bases left in between. CDR1 and CDR2 from the germline V gene are MNHEY and SMNVEV (reference sequence). In DNA, the CDR3 is TGTGCCAGCAAGAACGCCTTGGGGGGCGGCAATGAGCAGTTCTTC. Its protein product is CASKNALGGGNEQFF.

This chain links TRBV3-1 (or the pseudogene TRBV3-2) with TRBJ1-2; D might be TRBD1 (5 bases). In germline, CDR1 is LGHDT, CDR2 YNNKEL (reference sequence). The CDR3 has 13 residues. V was pared by 4 bases and J by 7 bases, with 13 bases between. CDR3 residues: CASSRGVFSGYTF. In DNA form, the CDR3 reads TGTGCCAGCAGCCGGGGGGTGTTTAGTGGCTACACCTTC.

The chain recombines TRBV7-3 with TRBJ1-1; D might be TRBD1 (6 bases). The V gene's germline CDR1 is SGHTA and CDR2 FQGTGA. V shed 1 base and J shed 3 bases, with 12 bases lying between them. The length of the CDR3 is 15 residues. This CDR3 is CASSLSPGADTEAFF. As DNA, the CDR3 is TGTGCCAGCAGCTTAAGTCCAGGGGCGGACACTGAAGCTTTCTTT.

This clone has only one observation. V gene TRBV20-1 combines with J gene TRBJ1-4; D unresolved. CDR1 is DFQATT and CDR2 is SNEGSKA in the germline V gene (reference sequence). V was pared by 6 bases and J by 8 bases, with 10 bases between. The length of the CDR3 is 11 residues. The CDR3 coding sequence is TGCAGTGCGCAGAACGGCGAAAAACTGTTTTTT. Translating it yields CSAQNGEKLFF.

This rearrangement joins TRBV12-3 or TRBV12-4 to TRBJ1-1, with 8 bases aligning to TRBD1. V shed 6 bases, J shed 13 bases, and the junction held 7 bases outside the gene matches. The CDR3 extends over 11 amino acids. The CDR3 loop is CASSRGPGGFF. Written as DNA, the CDR3 is TGTGCCAGCAGCAGGGGGCCCGGGGGTTTCTTT.

This sequence joins TRBV28 and TRBJ2-4; TRBD1 might be the D (5 bases). Per germline, CDR1 MDHEN and CDR2 SYDVKM. Trimming stripped 2 bases from V and 7 bases from J, with 12 bases between. The CDR3 has 14 residues. The CDR3 protein is CASSLGIPGNIQYF. The CDR3 DNA sequence: TGTGCCAGCAGTTTAGGGATACCAGGGAACATTCAGTACTTC.

The rearrangement uses TRBV6-5 and TRBJ2-7, with a weak D call TRBD1 (6 bases). CDR3 length: 16 amino acids. V lost 1 base and J 5 bases, leaving 18 bases between the germline ends. The V gene's germline CDR1 is MNHEY and CDR2 SVGAGI. This CDR3 is CASSYWQGKGLHEQYF. The CDR3 region has the DNA TGTGCCAGCAGTTACTGGCAGGGGAAGGGCCTACACGAGCAGTACTTC.

This sequence joins TRBV3-1 (or the pseudogene TRBV3-2) and TRBJ1-2; TRBD1 matches 7 bases. This CDR3 contains 14 residues. Germline CDR1 LGHDT, CDR2 YNNKEL (reference sequence). Germline trimming cut 4 bases from V and 4 bases from J; bases unmatched to any gene: 6. Here the CDR3 DNA reads TGTGCCAGCAGCCGAAAACAGGGGTCCTATGGCTACACCTTC. Residues: CASSRKQGSYGYTF.

The rearrangement links TRBV10-1 to TRBJ2-1; the D is unclear. CDR1 is WNHNN, CDR2 SYGVQD, per germline (reference sequence). The CDR3 consists of 15 residues. V was pared by 0 bases and J by 8 bases, with 14 bases between. Written as DNA, the CDR3 is TGCGCCAGCAGTGAGTCAGAGCCCCGTGGTCATGAGCAGTTCTTC. Its protein is CASSESEPRGHEQFF.

The chain joins TRBV5-4 to TRBJ2-2, with TRBD1 identical over 7 bases. Germline V gives CDR1 SGHNT, CDR2 YYREEE (reference sequence). The CDR3 is 15 residues long. The junction had 3 bases not matched to a gene; V was cut back by 4 bases and J by 0 bases. This CDR3 is CASSPGTANTGELFF. The CDR3 DNA is TGTGCCAGCAGCCCTGGGACAGCGAACACCGGGGAGCTGTTTTTT. Variable domain in full (rest from reference TRBV5-4 and TRBJ2-2): ETGVTQSPTHLIKTRGQQVTLRCSSQSGHNTVSWYQQALGQGPQFIFQYYREEENGRGNFPPRFSGLQFPNYSSELNVNALELDDSALYLCASSPGTANTGELFFGEGSRLTVL.

The V and J genes are TRBV19 and TRBJ2-1; D is perhaps TRBD2 (6 bases). CDR3 length: 12 amino acids. Trimming removed 9 bases from V and 3 bases from J, with 9 bases in between. Germline V gives CDR1 LNHDA, CDR2 SQIVND (reference sequence). The CDR3 sequence is CASRRDYNEQFF. The CDR3 DNA is TGTGCCAGCCGGCGGGACTACAATGAGCAGTTCTTC.

The gene calls are TRBV7-2 and TRBJ2-2; no clear D gene. Trimming removed 2 bases at V and 7 bases at J, with 8 bases between. Germline CDR1 SGHTA, CDR2 FQGNSA. The CDR3 is made up of 13 amino acids. CDR3 DNA sequence: TGTGCCAGCAGCTTACGTGGCCGCGGGGAGCTGTTTTTT. It translates to CASSLRGRGELFF. The full variable domain, rest sourced from reference TRBV7-2 and TRBJ2-2, is GAGVSQSPSNKVTEKGKDVELRCDPISGHTALYWYRQSLGQGLEFLIYFQGNSAPDKSGLPSDRFSAERTGGSVSTLTIQRTQQEDSAVYLCASSLRGRGELFFGEGSRLTVL.

The chain joins TRBV11-1 to TRBJ2-1, with 11 bases aligning to TRBD2. Trimming at V came to 6 bases and at J to 6 bases, leaving 10 bases not matched to a gene. There are 16 residues in the CDR3. The germline V gene has CDR1 SGHAT and CDR2 FQDESV (reference sequence). The CDR3 region is CASSPLTSGSINEQFF. DNA for the CDR3: TGTGCCAGCAGTCCTCTAACTAGCGGGAGCATCAATGAGCAGTTCTTC.

J is TRBJ1-1 and V is TRBV7-8; no reliable D call. V was trimmed by 1 base and J by 2 bases, leaving 8 bases between them. The V gene's germline CDR1 is SGHVS and CDR2 FQNEAQ. The CDR3 spans 14 residues. The CDR3 spells CASSLVQTNTEAFF. The CDR3 DNA reads as TGTGCCAGCAGCTTAGTCCAGACCAACACTGAAGCTTTCTTT.

V usage is TRBV27 and J usage is TRBJ1-1, with D unclear. The CDR3 is made up of 13 amino acids. The V and J ends lost 3 bases and 2 bases respectively, with 7 bases between them. The germline gives CDR1 MNHEY, CDR2 SMNVEV (reference sequence). Here the CDR3 reads CASSFASNTEAFF. As DNA, the CDR3 is TGTGCCAGCAGTTTTGCCAGTAACACTGAAGCTTTCTTT.

This chain uses TRBV7-2 with TRBJ1-3; TRBD1 matches 11 bases. V lost 5 bases to trimming and J lost 8 bases; unmatched junction nucleotides: 11. Germline lookup yields CDR1 SGHTA and CDR2 FQGNSA. The CDR3 spans 16 residues. In DNA, the CDR3 is TGTGCCAGCAGCCGCGAGCCACCGGGACAGGGGGACACCATATATTTT. As protein: CASSREPPGQGDTIYF.

This clone has only one observation. V usage is TRBV28 and J usage is TRBJ1-6; D not certain. V lost 2 bases to trimming and J lost 4 bases, with 6 bases between them. The CDR3 length is 14 residues. Germline assignment: CDR1 MDHEN and CDR2 SYDVKM. CDR3 region: CASSLGSYNSPLHF. The CDR3 bases are TGTGCCAGCAGTTTAGGTTCTTATAATTCACCCCTCCACTTT.

This sequence joins TRBV11-2 and TRBJ1-6; D not certain. V gave up 1 base and J gave up 9 bases, with 10 bases separating them. Germline CDR1 SGHAT, CDR2 FQNNGV. CDR3 length: 14 residues. DNA for the CDR3: TGTGCCAGCAGCTTAGGATTGGGTAGTTCACCCCTCCACTTT. Translated, it gives CASSLGLGSSPLHF.

This clone was seen only once. The genes are TRBV7-8 and TRBJ1-3; D unresolved. The CDR3 covers 18 residues. V was clipped by 3 bases and J by 0 bases, with 18 bases between them. Germline values: CDR1 SGHVS, CDR2 FQNEAQ. The CDR3 spells CASSFWAGPAPSGNTIYF. CDR3 in DNA: TGTGCCAGCAGCTTTTGGGCAGGACCCGCTCCCTCTGGAAACACCATATATTTT.

The rearrangement joins TRBV7-9 to TRBJ2-7; D perhaps matches TRBD2 (6 bases). The CDR3 extends over 13 amino acids. The germline V gene has CDR1 SEHNR and CDR2 FQNEAQ (reference sequence). The V end was cut by 5 bases, the J end by 4 bases, with 12 bases between. The CDR3, as DNA: TGTGCCAGCAGCGAGGGGACTGCTTACGAGCAGTACTTC. Translation gives CASSEGTAYEQYF.